This T cell receptor (beta chain) originates from a study of T cell responses to AZD1222 COVID-19 vaccine. As concerns this clone: The antigen is not known.

Study-level results: Females made up more of the donors, who were largely white British, and clonal diversity may have come out too low. Breadth and depth of Spike-specific TCRs rose after two AZD1222 doses. As reported, nearly half of all spike-specific TCRs target variant regions that are unmutated.

Some second doses came at about 4 weeks and others at about 12 weeks; these were pooled. CDR1 and CDR2 (germline): MNHEY, SVGEGT. V was trimmed by 2 bases and J by 7 bases, leaving 6 bases between them. The CDR3 has 12 residues. Repertoires were generated with immunoSEQ multiplex PCR, while TCRdb's copy carries only in-frame clones and drops some. The table records approximately 120,000 clones, more than 70% of them present only once. The TCR comes from an adult who received the AZD1222 COVID-19 vaccine. This specimen was peripheral blood, taken 28 days after the second AZD1222 dose. The chain links TRBV6-2 or TRBV6-3 to TRBJ2-1, with a weak D call TRBD2 (6 bases). The CDR3 loop is CASSYLANEQFF. The CDR3 coding sequence is TGTGCCAGCAGTTACCTAGCGAATGAGCAGTTCTTC.